The present T cell receptor beta chain was sequenced within a study of shared clonotypes between healthy human individuals. Study-wide findings and caveats: Represented diversity (both genetic and exposure-history) was limited by the small number of donors. On the whole, naive subsets had larger estimated richness than memory subsets had. The authors expected sequencing depth to affect clonotype sharing among donors.

Original analysis: There were no quality scores in the junction-only immunoSEQ sequences, so filtering differed. Generated by immunoSEQ multiplex PCR, the TCRdb table keeps only in-frame clones and is missing some. V and J calls and clone size are copied from that table; D and trimming were computed from the DNA. The table lists 1,500,000 or so clones, roughly 97% of them singletons, with 1% to 1.5% in the top ten. V was clipped by 7 bases and J by 10 bases, with 25 bases between them. The CDR3 runs to 14 residues. CDR1 and CDR2 (germline): GTSNPN, SVGIG (reference sequence). Remarks on this clone: The antigen is unknown.

The TCR originated in a man aged 25 to 40 in good health. Material: naive CD4+ T cells sorted from blood. Subset indicated: CD45RA+ positively selected. This rearrangement joins TRBV30 to TRBJ1-1, with a tentative D call TRBD1 (6 bases). In DNA form, the CDR3 reads TGTGCCTCTATGCGGGGGGCGAGAGTAATCGGAGCTTTCTTT. It codes for CASMRGARVIGAFF.